What follows are 20 T cell receptor beta chains derived from one specimen sequenced in a study of shared clonotypes between healthy human individuals (TCRdb year 2020). Libraries were built with the immunoSEQ multiplex PCR assay. Drawn from immuneACCESS, this table holds only the in-frame rearrangements with V and J called that TCRdb kept. Clones are partly lost; checked studies trace under half to an unresolved V gene and leave the rest unexplained. This sample has 2 million to 2.5 million clones in its table, and 85% to 95% of those were observed once. The ten biggest clones cover approximately 0.39% of the sample. The sequencing sample was made of naive CD4+ T cells from PBMCs. This specimen's cell subset or site label, per the study, means: CD45RA+ positively selected. The origin of the receptors is a man aged 18-30 years in good health. Some clones in this sample may be carry-over from other donors' samples.

This chain uses TRBV5-1 with TRBJ2-2, with TRBD2 matching 9 bases. The trim removed 2 bases at V and 3 bases at J, leaving 2 bases unmatched. The CDR3 loop spans 15 amino acids. Germline V gene sequence: CDR1 SGHRS, CDR2 YFSETQ. The CDR3 loop is CASSFLAGDTGELFF. DNA of the CDR3: TGCGCCAGCAGCTTCTTAGCGGGAGACACCGGGGAGCTGTTTTTT.

The J gene is TRBJ2-1, the V gene TRBV21-1; the table calls TRBD2, which could not be checked here. TRBV21-1 constitutes a pseudogene. This CDR3 has 16 residues. The CDR3 DNA sequence: TGTGCCAGCAGCAAAGGCGCACTAGCGGGAGATTGCGAGCAGTTCTTC. Protein sequence: CASSKGALAGDCEQFF.

The V gene is TRBV5-1, the J gene TRBJ1-4, with 10 positions matching TRBD1. There are 15 residues in the CDR3. J gave up 16 bases and V 0 bases, and 12 bases lay outside the gene matches. Germline V lookup: CDR1 SGHRS, CDR2 YFSETQ. CDR3 bases: TGCGCCAGCAGCTTGGAGCCCGCCGGGACAGGGGAGGGGTTTTTT. Its translation: CASSLEPAGTGEGFF.

The chain has TRBV29-1 and TRBJ2-1; D uncertain. Germline assignment: CDR1 SQVTM and CDR2 ANQGSEA. Trimming removed 0 bases at V and 9 bases at J, with 9 bases between. The CDR3 runs to 12 residues. The CDR3 region has the DNA TGCAGCGTTGAAGACCCGGGCCGTGAGCAGTTCTTC. Translated: CSVEDPGREQFF.

The chain joins TRBV9 to TRBJ1-3, with 7 bases lining up with TRBD1. From germline, CDR1 is SGDLS and CDR2 YYNGEE. After removal of 3 bases from V and 10 bases from J, the junction contained 7 bases not matched to a gene. The CDR3 contains 13 residues. As DNA, the CDR3 is TGTGCCAGCAGCGGCGGACAGGTTGCAACCATATATTTT. Translated: CASSGGQVATIYF.

Of note for this clone: Other DNA sequences from this sample encode an identical CDR3 as well. CDR3: CASSLLQGSYEQYF. Written as DNA, the CDR3 is TGTGCCAGCAGTTTACTACAGGGATCCTACGAGCAGTACTTC. V gene TRBV28 combines with J gene TRBJ2-7; D is perhaps TRBD1 (6 bases). This CDR3 has 14 residues. V was pared by 2 bases and J by 1 base, with 9 bases between. CDR1 is MDHEN and CDR2 is SYDVKM in the germline V gene.

The chain joins TRBV7-3 to TRBJ1-1, with TRBD1 matching 12 bases. The V gene end was trimmed by 5 bases and the J gene end by 10 bases; junction bases not matched to a gene: 17. The CDR3 consists of 17 residues. CDR1 SGHTA and CDR2 FQGTGA come from the germline V gene. The CDR3 sequence: CASSQQGPGTGGGPAFF. CDR3 sequence (DNA): TGTGCCAGCAGCCAGCAGGGGCCCGGGACAGGGGGCGGTCCAGCTTTCTTT.

The chain links TRBV7-8 to TRBJ1-4, with 12 bases fitting TRBD1. The germline CDR1 and CDR2 sequences are SGHVS and FQNEAQ. Unmatched junction bases numbered 9, after V lost 5 bases and J lost 8 bases. This CDR3 is built from 16 residues. The CDR3 sequence is CASSGDRDRGREKLFF. The CDR3 coding sequence is TGTGCCAGCAGCGGAGATAGGGACAGGGGGCGCGAAAAACTGTTTTTT. The variable domain in full, completed from reference TRBV7-8 and TRBJ1-4, reads GAGVSQSPRYKVAKRGQDVALRCDPISGHVSLFWYQQALGQGPEFLTYFQNEAQLDKSGLPSDRFFAERPEGSVSTLKIQRTQQEDSAVYLCASSGDRDRGREKLFFGSGTQLSVL.

This chain links TRBV7-9 with TRBJ1-3; D gene unclear. The CDR3 is 15 residues long. The germline gives CDR1 SEHNR, CDR2 FQNEAQ (reference sequence). V shed 5 bases and J shed 3 bases, with 14 bases lying between them. CDR3 in amino acids: CASSNGVNVGNTIYF. In DNA, the CDR3 is TGTGCCAGCAGCAATGGGGTGAACGTTGGAAACACCATATATTTT.

The chain links TRBV6-5 to TRBJ2-3; tentative D call: TRBD2 (6 bases). The CDR3 length is 14 residues. Trimming left V 10 bases short and J 2 bases short, with 16 bases between. The germline V gene has CDR1 MNHEY and CDR2 SVGAGI. The DNA for the CDR3 is TGTGCCACCACCAAGGAGGGTAACACAGATACGCAGTATTTT. It encodes CATTKEGNTDTQYF.

The J gene is TRBJ2-7, the V gene TRBV18; tentatively, D is TRBD1 or TRBD2 (5 bases each). The CDR3 covers 15 residues. V was cut by 4 bases and J by 3 bases, with 16 bases left in between. The germline V gene has CDR1 KGHSH and CDR2 LQKENI. The CDR3 loop reads CASSQSRGQYYEQYF. The CDR3 region has the DNA TGTGCCAGCTCACAATCTCGGGGCCAGTACTACGAGCAGTACTTC. Combining the CDR3 with reference TRBV18 and TRBJ2-7 gives the whole variable domain NAGVMQNPRHLVRRRGQEARLRCSPMKGHSHVYWYRQLPEEGLKFMVYLQKENIIDESGMPKERFSAEFPKEGPSILRIQQVVRGDSAAYFCASSQSRGQYYEQYFGPGTRLTVT.

This chain links TRBV10-3 with TRBJ1-1, with no clear D. The germline V gene has CDR1 ENHRY and CDR2 SYGVKD. V was trimmed by 8 bases and J by 2 bases, leaving 12 bases between them. The CDR3 loop spans 13 amino acids. The CDR3 DNA is TGTGCCATCTCCGGGCAGCAAAACACTGAAGCTTTCTTT. Protein sequence: CAISGQQNTEAFF.

V usage is TRBV28 and J usage is TRBJ2-1; TRBD2 might be the D (5 bases). Germline CDR1 and CDR2: MDHEN and SYDVKM. V lost 7 bases and J lost 3, with 19 bases in between. The CDR3 extends over 16 amino acids. The CDR3 DNA is TGTGCCAGCACCCCCCAAGCCCAGCGGATCTACAATGAGCAGTTCTTC. Amino acids: CASTPQAQRIYNEQFF.

Worth noting for this clone: Other DNA sequences in this sample translate to the same CDR3. V gene TRBV9 combines with J gene TRBJ2-3, with 9 bases fitting TRBD2. The CDR3 runs 14 residues. J gave up 1 base and V 5 bases, and 2 bases lay outside the gene matches. Germline CDR1 SGDLS, CDR2 YYNGEE. CDR3 coding DNA: TGTGCCAGCAGAGCGGGAGGAGGCACAGATACGCAGTATTTT. This codes for CASRAGGGTDTQYF.

The chain is built from TRBV7-9 and TRBJ2-7; possible D gene TRBD2, 5 bases. The CDR3 is 13 residues long. V gave up 2 bases and J gave up 6 bases, with 11 bases separating them. Per the germline V gene, CDR1 is SEHNR and CDR2 is FQNEAQ (reference sequence). CDR3: CASSLRRLGEQYF. The CDR3 region has the DNA TGTGCCAGCAGCTTACGGAGGTTGGGCGAGCAGTACTTC.

The chain joins TRBV19 to TRBJ1-4; 9 nucleotides align to TRBD1. Per the germline V gene, CDR1 is LNHDA and CDR2 is SQIVND (reference sequence). With 5 bases clipped from V and 7 bases from J, the junction kept 8 bases outside the gene matches. The CDR3 is 15 amino acids. CDR3 region: CASSPRDRVGEKLFF. The CDR3 coding sequence is TGTGCCAGTAGTCCCCGGGACAGGGTCGGTGAAAAACTGTTTTTT. Complete variable domain (other parts from reference TRBV19 and TRBJ1-4): DGGITQSPKYLFRKEGQNVTLSCEQNLNHDAMYWYRQDPGQGLRLIYYSQIVNDFQKGDIAEGYSVSREKKESFPLTVTSAQKNPTAFYLCASSPRDRVGEKLFFGSGTQLSVL.

The chain has TRBV28 and TRBJ2-1; D tentatively fits TRBD1 or TRBD2 (5 bases each). Germline values: CDR1 MDHEN, CDR2 SYDVKM. The length of the CDR3 is 12 residues. Between the trimmed V and J ends, which lost 8 bases and 10 bases, there was a span of 15 bases. The CDR3 loop reads CASQRDGEEQFF. DNA for the CDR3: TGTGCCAGCCAGAGGGACGGAGAAGAGCAGTTCTTC.

The rearrangement links TRBV25-1 to TRBJ1-2; possibly TRBD1 for D (6 bases). Germline values: CDR1 MGHDK, CDR2 SYGVNS. V lost 11 bases and J lost 4, with 14 bases in between. The CDR3 totals 12 residues. This chain's CDR3 is CASQGTGYGYTF. The DNA of the CDR3 is TGTGCCTCTCAGGGGACGGGCTATGGCTACACCTTC.

V and J are TRBV5-8 and TRBJ1-5, with 7 bases lining up with TRBD1. The germline CDR1 and CDR2 sequences are SGHTS and YDEGEE. V was clipped by 4 bases and J by 6 bases; unmatched bases: 4. This CDR3 contains 13 residues. For the CDR3, the DNA is TGTGCCAGCAGCCGACAGGGAGGTCAGCCCCAGCATTTT. Its translation: CASSRQGGQPQHF. Looking up the rest from reference TRBV5-8 and TRBJ1-5 gives the full variable domain: EAGVTQSPTHLIKTRGQQATLRCSPISGHTSVYWYQQALGLGLQFLLWYDEGEERNRGNFPPRFSGRQFPNYSSELNVNALELEDSALYLCASSRQGGQPQHFGDGTRLSIL.

The chain has TRBV5-1 and TRBJ2-7; 11 nucleotides line up with TRBD2. V gave up 4 bases and J gave up 2 bases; unmatched junction bases: 5. The CDR3 is made up of 15 amino acids. The germline V gene encodes CDR1 SGHRS and CDR2 YFSETQ. The CDR3 reads CASSGGTSGTYEQYF. The CDR3 nucleotides are TGCGCCAGCAGCGGGGGGACTAGCGGTACCTACGAGCAGTACTTC.